The rows below give T cell receptor beta chains drawn from one sample of a study of STAT5B mutations in CD4+ large granular lymphocyte leukemia. The data were produced by immunoSEQ multiplex PCR, yet TCRdb's version contains in-frame clones alone and is incomplete. In the table there are around 47,000 clones, around 81% of which are singletons. The source material was CD4+ T cells from blood buffy coats. These receptors were taken from a human donor in good health. CDR3s include the opening cysteine and the closing phenylalanine or tryptophan. Each record gives: clone size, D gene, J gene, V gene, CDR3 protein, CDR3 DNA. D genes are given only for firm matches. Where a row states a size, it is once, few, many or the class of an expanded clone; other rows omit it.

abundance: once
d_gene: TRBD2
j_gene: TRBJ2-1
v_gene: TRBV10-2
CDR3aa: CASSPRPGSGGGNEQFF
CDR3nt: TGCGCCAGCAGCCCCCGACCGGGCAGCGGGGGTGGCAATGAGCAGTTCTTC

abundance: .
d_gene: .
j_gene: TRBJ2-5
v_gene: TRBV5-1
CDR3aa: CASSSGHKQETQYF
CDR3nt: TGCGCCAGCAGCTCGGGACATAAACAAGAGACCCAGTACTTC

abundance: .
d_gene: TRBD2
j_gene: TRBJ2-5
v_gene: TRBV7-6
CDR3aa: CASNLAGGGETQYF
CDR3nt: TGTGCCAGCAACCTAGCGGGAGGTGGGGAGACCCAGTACTTC

abundance: .
d_gene: .
j_gene: TRBJ2-2
v_gene: TRBV10-1
CDR3aa: CASSPNGGRELFF
CDR3nt: TGCGCCAGCAGCCCGAATGGCGGGCGGGAGCTGTTTTTT

abundance: .
d_gene: .
j_gene: TRBJ2-1
v_gene: TRBV28
CDR3aa: CASSLSAREYNEQFF
CDR3nt: TGTGCCAGCAGTTTATCTGCCAGGGAGTACAATGAGCAGTTCTTC

abundance: .
d_gene: TRBD2
j_gene: TRBJ2-7
v_gene: TRBV29-1
CDR3aa: CSAKSSGGGFEQYF
CDR3nt: TGCAGCGCCAAATCTAGCGGGGGGGGGTTCGAGCAGTACTTC

abundance: .
d_gene: TRBD2
j_gene: TRBJ2-7
v_gene: TRBV6-4
CDR3aa: CASSDPGLALHEQYF
CDR3nt: TGTGCCAGCAGTGACCCGGGACTAGCGCTCCACGAGCAGTACTTC

abundance: .
d_gene: .
j_gene: TRBJ2-7
v_gene: TRBV13
CDR3aa: CASSAKESKDEQYF
CDR3nt: TGTGCCAGCAGCGCAAAAGAATCGAAGGACGAGCAGTACTTC

abundance: few
d_gene: .
j_gene: TRBJ1-2
v_gene: TRBV4-1
CDR3aa: CASSRAGSLNYGYTF
CDR3nt: TGCGCCAGCAGCCGGGCGGGCAGCTTAAACTATGGCTACACCTTC

abundance: .
d_gene: .
j_gene: TRBJ1-5
v_gene: TRBV6-1
CDR3aa: CASSEQGSNQPQHF
CDR3nt: TGTGCCAGCAGTGAACAGGGTAGCAATCAGCCCCAGCATTTT

abundance: .
d_gene: .
j_gene: TRBJ2-1
v_gene: TRBV5-8
CDR3aa: CASSWWFRDSSYNEQFF
CDR3nt: TGTGCCAGCAGCTGGTGGTTCCGGGACTCCTCCTACAATGAGCAGTTCTTC

abundance: .
d_gene: .
j_gene: TRBJ1-6
v_gene: TRBV7-3
CDR3aa: CASSAGTNSPLHF
CDR3nt: TGTGCCAGCAGCGCCGGAACAAATTCACCCCTCCACTTT

abundance: .
d_gene: .
j_gene: TRBJ2-3
v_gene: TRBV7-3
CDR3aa: CASSSWGADTQYF
CDR3nt: TGTGCCAGCAGCTCATGGGGAGCAGATACGCAGTATTTT

abundance: .
d_gene: TRBD2
j_gene: TRBJ2-3
v_gene: TRBV19
CDR3aa: CASSMRAGGPDTQYF
CDR3nt: TGTGCCAGTAGTATGCGAGCGGGGGGGCCAGATACGCAGTATTTT

abundance: .
d_gene: TRBD2
j_gene: TRBJ2-5
v_gene: TRBV29-1
CDR3aa: CSVTAGGPSETQYF
CDR3nt: TGCAGCGTTACGGCGGGAGGGCCCTCAGAGACCCAGTACTTC

abundance: .
d_gene: .
j_gene: TRBJ2-7
v_gene: TRBV6-1
CDR3aa: CASSLLTGPLYEQYF
CDR3nt: TGTGCCAGCAGTCTTCTAACGGGTCCTCTCTACGAGCAGTACTTC

abundance: .
d_gene: TRBD1
j_gene: TRBJ1-6
v_gene: TRBV30
CDR3aa: CAGDRGSNSPLHF
CDR3nt: TGTGCCGGGGACAGGGGGTCTAATTCACCCCTCCACTTT

abundance: .
d_gene: .
j_gene: TRBJ1-2
v_gene: TRBV4-1
CDR3aa: CASSPTLRERGNYGYTF
CDR3nt: TGCGCCAGCAGCCCTACTTTGAGGGAGAGGGGGAACTATGGCTACACCTTC

abundance: .
d_gene: .
j_gene: TRBJ2-5
v_gene: TRBV4-1
CDR3aa: CASSQPSAGSRGTQYF
CDR3nt: TGCGCCAGCAGCCAACCCTCAGCGGGTTCTAGGGGGACCCAGTACTTC

abundance: .
d_gene: TRBD1
j_gene: TRBJ1-3
v_gene: TRBV6-6
CDR3aa: CASSSDRGFGNTIYF
CDR3nt: TGTGCCAGCAGTTCTGACAGGGGGTTCGGAAACACCATATATTTT

abundance: .
d_gene: .
j_gene: TRBJ2-6
v_gene: TRBV5-4
CDR3aa: CASSWGADSGANVLTF
CDR3nt: TGTGCCAGCAGCTGGGGGGCGGACTCTGGGGCCAACGTCCTGACTTTC

abundance: few
d_gene: .
j_gene: TRBJ1-6
v_gene: TRBV5-1
CDR3aa: CASREGNSPLHF
CDR3nt: TGCGCCAGCAGAGAGGGGAATTCACCCCTCCACTTT

abundance: .
d_gene: TRBD1
j_gene: TRBJ2-3
v_gene: TRBV25-1
CDR3aa: CASSVDRGTDTQYF
CDR3nt: TGTGCCAGCAGTGTAGACAGGGGCACAGATACGCAGTATTTT

abundance: .
d_gene: .
j_gene: TRBJ2-3
v_gene: TRBV5-5
CDR3aa: CASSLARAGGTDTQYF
CDR3nt: TGTGCCAGCAGCTTGGCCAGGGCAGGGGGCACAGATACGCAGTATTTT

abundance: .
d_gene: TRBD1
j_gene: TRBJ1-1
v_gene: TRBV6-5
CDR3aa: CASRQGQTPEAFF
CDR3nt: TGTGCCAGCAGGCAGGGACAGACCCCTGAAGCTTTCTTT

abundance: .
d_gene: .
j_gene: TRBJ1-4
v_gene: TRBV28
CDR3aa: CASKIIGGGEEKLFF
CDR3nt: TGTGCCAGCAAGATTATCGGGGGAGGGGAAGAAAAACTGTTTTTT

abundance: .
d_gene: .
j_gene: TRBJ2-3
v_gene: TRBV10-2
CDR3aa: CASTPGTDTQYF
CDR3nt: TGCGCCAGCACCCCGGGCACAGATACGCAGTATTTT

abundance: .
d_gene: TRBD1
j_gene: TRBJ1-2
v_gene: TRBV19
CDR3aa: CASSITQDRGNYGYTF
CDR3nt: TGTGCCAGTAGTATAACACAGGACAGGGGGAACTATGGCTACACCTTC

abundance: .
d_gene: .
j_gene: TRBJ1-1
v_gene: TRBV7-2
CDR3aa: CASSSARGRAELGVNTEAFF
CDR3nt: TGTGCCAGCAGCTCAGCACGGGGCAGAGCGGAATTGGGGGTGAACACTGAAGCTTTCTTT

abundance: .
d_gene: TRBD1
j_gene: TRBJ1-1
v_gene: TRBV5-1
CDR3aa: CASSPGQSSNTEAFF
CDR3nt: TGCGCCAGCAGCCCGGGACAGTCGTCGAACACTGAAGCTTTCTTT

abundance: .
d_gene: .
j_gene: TRBJ1-5
v_gene: TRBV6-5
CDR3aa: CASSYVRLGAQHF
CDR3nt: TGTGCCAGCAGTTACGTCCGCCTTGGGGCCCAGCATTTT

abundance: .
d_gene: TRBD2
j_gene: TRBJ2-5
v_gene: TRBV5-8
CDR3aa: CASSAGLAAIPRETQYF
CDR3nt: TGTGCCAGCAGCGCCGGACTAGCGGCAATCCCCCGGGAGACCCAGTACTTC

abundance: .
d_gene: .
j_gene: TRBJ2-7
v_gene: TRBV29-1
CDR3aa: CSVSKRTDSYEQYF
CDR3nt: TGCAGCGTCTCAAAGCGGACGGACTCCTACGAGCAGTACTTC

abundance: .
d_gene: .
j_gene: TRBJ2-7
v_gene: TRBV29-1
CDR3aa: CSAGGARTGEQYF
CDR3nt: TGCAGCGCGGGCGGGGCTCGTACCGGCGAGCAGTACTTC

abundance: .
d_gene: .
j_gene: TRBJ1-1
v_gene: TRBV6-5
CDR3aa: CASSYSGPTGTEAFF
CDR3nt: TGTGCCAGCAGTTACTCCGGCCCAACGGGGACTGAAGCTTTCTTT

abundance: .
d_gene: .
j_gene: TRBJ2-1
v_gene: TRBV7-3
CDR3aa: CASSLLAGNNEQFF
CDR3nt: TGTGCCAGCAGCTTATTGGCAGGTAACAATGAGCAGTTCTTC

abundance: .
d_gene: TRBD1
j_gene: TRBJ1-2
v_gene: TRBV29-1
CDR3aa: CSVGQGIYYGYTF
CDR3nt: TGCAGCGTTGGACAGGGAATTTACTATGGCTACACCTTC

abundance: few
d_gene: .
j_gene: TRBJ1-2
v_gene: TRBV5-4
CDR3aa: CASSLDANYGYTF
CDR3nt: TGTGCCAGCAGCTTAGACGCTAACTATGGCTACACCTTC

abundance: .
d_gene: .
j_gene: TRBJ2-7
v_gene: TRBV6-6
CDR3aa: CASSYPGRKGAEQYF
CDR3nt: TGTGCCAGCAGTTACCCGGGAAGGAAGGGAGCCGAGCAGTACTTC

abundance: .
d_gene: .
j_gene: TRBJ1-1
v_gene: TRBV6-1
CDR3aa: CASCWTEMNTEAFF
CDR3nt: TGTGCCAGCTGTTGGACAGAAATGAACACTGAAGCTTTCTTT

abundance: .
d_gene: TRBD1
j_gene: TRBJ1-2
v_gene: TRBV19
CDR3aa: CASDLGGKGYGYTF
CDR3nt: TGTGCCAGTGACCTAGGGGGCAAGGGCTATGGCTACACCTTC

abundance: .
d_gene: TRBD2
j_gene: TRBJ2-1
v_gene: TRBV5-1
CDR3aa: CASSFSSGTMYNEQFF
CDR3nt: TGCGCCAGCAGCTTTTCCTCGGGGACTATGTACAATGAGCAGTTCTTC

abundance: .
d_gene: TRBD1
j_gene: TRBJ1-6
v_gene: TRBV30
CDR3aa: CASITGVGSPLHF
CDR3nt: TGTGCCTCTATAACAGGGGTGGGATCACCCCTCCACTTT

abundance: .
d_gene: .
j_gene: TRBJ1-1
v_gene: TRBV2
CDR3aa: CASSRGVNTEAFF
CDR3nt: TGTGCCAGCAGCCGGGGGGTGAACACTGAAGCTTTCTTT

abundance: .
d_gene: TRBD1
j_gene: TRBJ1-1
v_gene: TRBV2
CDR3aa: CASIQQGRHTEAFF
CDR3nt: TGTGCCAGCATCCAACAGGGGAGGCACACTGAAGCTTTCTTT

abundance: .
d_gene: .
j_gene: TRBJ2-1
v_gene: TRBV9
CDR3aa: CASSVRPYNEQFF
CDR3nt: TGTGCCAGCAGCGTACGACCGTACAATGAGCAGTTCTTC

abundance: .
d_gene: TRBD1
j_gene: TRBJ2-5
v_gene: TRBV15
CDR3aa: CATRAAGTGGLGEQYF
CDR3nt: TGTGCCACCAGAGCCGCAGGGACAGGGGGCTTGGGTGAGCAGTACTTC

abundance: .
d_gene: TRBD2
j_gene: TRBJ2-5
v_gene: TRBV20-1
CDR3aa: CSAGVLETQYF
CDR3nt: TGCAGCGCGGGGGTTCTCGAGACCCAGTACTTC

abundance: .
d_gene: TRBD1
j_gene: TRBJ1-3
v_gene: TRBV15
CDR3aa: CATSRDQGARGNTIYF
CDR3nt: TGTGCCACCAGCAGAGATCAGGGGGCGAGGGGAAACACCATATATTTT

abundance: .
d_gene: TRBD2
j_gene: TRBJ2-7
v_gene: TRBV11-2
CDR3aa: CASSFRAGGKTPSYEQYF
CDR3nt: TGTGCCAGCAGCTTCCGAGCGGGGGGTAAAACCCCTTCCTACGAGCAGTACTTC

abundance: once
d_gene: .
j_gene: TRBJ1-2
v_gene: TRBV9
CDR3aa: CASSVEAGYGYTF
CDR3nt: TGTGCCAGCAGCGTAGAGGCGGGGTATGGCTACACCTTC

abundance: .
d_gene: TRBD1
j_gene: TRBJ1-3
v_gene: TRBV6-5
CDR3aa: CASRRGQGNTIYF
CDR3nt: TGTGCCAGCAGAAGGGGACAGGGAAACACCATATATTTT